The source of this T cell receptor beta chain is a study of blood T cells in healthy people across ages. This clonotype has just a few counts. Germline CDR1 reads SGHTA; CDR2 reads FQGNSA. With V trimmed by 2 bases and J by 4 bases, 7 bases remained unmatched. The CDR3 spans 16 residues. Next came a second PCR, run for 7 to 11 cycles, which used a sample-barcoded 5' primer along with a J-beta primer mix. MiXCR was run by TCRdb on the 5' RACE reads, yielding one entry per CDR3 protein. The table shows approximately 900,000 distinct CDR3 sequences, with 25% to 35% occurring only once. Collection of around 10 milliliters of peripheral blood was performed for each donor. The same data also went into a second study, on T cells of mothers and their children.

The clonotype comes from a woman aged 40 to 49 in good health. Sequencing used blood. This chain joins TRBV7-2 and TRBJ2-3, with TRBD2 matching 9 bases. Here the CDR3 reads CASSLWAGGSSDTQYF. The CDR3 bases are TGTGCCAGCAGCTTATGGGCGGGGGGGTCCTCAGATACGCAGTATTTT.